A single sample is the source of the 31 T cell receptor beta chains below, sequenced in a study of technical replicates of blood from several donors. Clones were sequenced by immunoSEQ multiplex PCR, and TCRdb holds only the in-frame ones, with some missing. The table lists around 57,000 clones, around 97% of them singletons. Input material: T cells isolated from PBMCs. Receptors were obtained from a human donor in good health.

Points on this clone: Its ends do not fully match the called genes, so a read error is possible. The chain uses TRBV30 and TRBJ2-3; D not certain. The CDR3 sequence is 10 residues long. CDR1 is GTSNPN, CDR2 SVGIG, per germline (reference sequence). CDR3 in DNA: TGTGCCTGGAGCATAGATACGCAGTATTTT. Translated: CAWSIDTQYF.

The chain combines TRBV29-1 with TRBJ2-3; D gene unclear. The CDR3 consists of 14 residues. Trimming removed 4 bases from V and 0 bases from J, with 11 bases in between. Germline lookup yields CDR1 SQVTM and CDR2 ANQGSEA. This CDR3 reads CSVVPQSSTDTQYF. DNA of the CDR3: TGCAGCGTTGTTCCACAGTCTAGCACAGATACGCAGTATTTT.

This clone was observed once. This sequence joins TRBV5-1 and TRBJ1-1, with D tentatively TRBD1 (5 bases). V gave up 4 bases and J gave up 5 bases, with 18 bases separating them. Germline CDR1 is SGHRS and CDR2 is YFSETQ. The CDR3 consists of 15 residues. This CDR3 reads CASSRPGGARTEAFF. The CDR3 region has the DNA TGCGCCAGCAGCCGACCCGGCGGGGCGAGGACTGAAGCTTTCTTT.

V gene TRBV27 combines with J gene TRBJ2-7; D unresolved. V lost 3 bases and J lost 0, with 6 bases in between. From germline, CDR1 is MNHEY and CDR2 SMNVEV (reference sequence). The CDR3 spans 13 residues. CDR3 DNA: TGTGCCAGCAGTTTCCTGAGCTCCTACGAGCAGTACTTC. Translated: CASSFLSSYEQYF.

The chain recombines TRBV6-1 with TRBJ1-5; D ambiguous. Germline V lookup: CDR1 MNHNS, CDR2 SASEGT. The CDR3 runs to 12 residues. V lost 2 bases to trimming and J lost 6 bases, with 5 bases between them. This chain's CDR3 is CASSEIVQPQHF. The CDR3 nucleotides are TGTGCCAGCAGTGAAATAGTTCAGCCCCAGCATTTT.

DNA for the CDR3: TGTGCCAGCAGCTTAGCAGCAAGGACTAGCGGGGGGTACCCTCAAGAGACCCAGTACTTC. It specifies CASSLAARTSGGYPQETQYF. The chain joins TRBV7-3 to TRBJ2-5; TRBD2 aligns across 14 bases. Trimming at V came to 2 bases and at J to 2 bases, leaving 13 bases not matched to a gene. This CDR3 region has 20 residues. Germline V gene sequence: CDR1 SGHTA, CDR2 FQGTGA.

J is TRBJ2-3 and V is TRBV11-2; 11 bases are shared with TRBD2. This CDR3 has 15 amino acids. The germline CDR1 and CDR2 sequences are SGHAT and FQNNGV. Losses at the gene ends were 6 bases for V and 6 bases for J; bases not matched to a gene: 8. The CDR3, as DNA: TGTGCCAGCAGATCAATAGCGGGGGGGCTGGATACGCAGTATTTT. The encoded protein is CASRSIAGGLDTQYF.

This clone was detected only once. V gene TRBV6-4 combines with J gene TRBJ1-2; 9 bases map to TRBD1. After removal of 7 bases from V and 4 bases from J, the junction contained 7 bases not matched to a gene. Germline CDR1 is MRHNA and CDR2 is SNTAGT. The CDR3 has 14 amino acids. The CDR3 DNA is TGTGCCAGCACACCGGGACAGGGCGTCTATGGCTACACCTTC. This sequence encodes CASTPGQGVYGYTF.

CDR3 region: CASSLDQQGRGYEQYF. CDR3 in DNA: TGTGCCAGCAGCTTAGACCAACAGGGAAGGGGCTACGAGCAGTACTTC. V and J are TRBV11-2 and TRBJ2-7; perhaps TRBD1 as D (6 bases). Germline CDR1 SGHAT, CDR2 FQNNGV. The CDR3 has 16 amino acids. V lost 0 bases and J lost 3, with 15 bases in between.

The chain has TRBV11-2 and TRBJ1-2; D ambiguous. Looked up from germline, CDR1 is SGHAT and CDR2 is FQNNGV. The CDR3 length is 16 residues. With 1 base removed from V and 5 bases from J, the gap between germline ends came to 17 bases. The chain's CDR3 is CASSLGSASAGYGYTF. In DNA form, the CDR3 reads TGTGCCAGCAGCTTAGGATCGGCTTCGGCGGGTTATGGCTACACCTTC.

The chain uses TRBV10-1 and TRBJ2-3; 9 nucleotides match TRBD2. Germline values: CDR1 WNHNN, CDR2 SYGVQD (reference sequence). The CDR3 extends over 16 amino acids. The J segment lost 7 bases and the V segment lost 0 bases, leaving 8 bases of the junction unmatched. The CDR3 nucleotides are TGCGCCAGCAGTGAGTCTGGCGGGGGGGCGGGACATACGCAGTATTTT. This codes for CASSESGGGAGHTQYF.

V and J are TRBV29-1 and TRBJ2-1, with no clear D. Trimming took 2 bases from V and 7 from J, leaving 18 bases between them. The germline gives CDR1 SQVTM, CDR2 ANQGSEA. This CDR3 is built from 15 residues. CDR3 DNA sequence: TGCAGCGTTGAATTATTAGCCTTTATCTTAAATGAGCAGTTCTTC. This translates into CSVELLAFILNEQFF.

The V call is TRBV28, the J call TRBJ1-4; D might be TRBD1 (6 bases). Trimming shortened V by 6 bases and J by 6 bases, and 11 bases separated the two germline ends. Germline lookup yields CDR1 MDHEN and CDR2 SYDVKM. CDR3 length equals 13 residues. This CDR3 is CASRWTADEKLFF. CDR3 nucleotide sequence: TGTGCCAGCAGATGGACAGCGGATGAAAAACTGTTTTTT.

This clone was seen a few times. This sequence joins TRBV19 and TRBJ2-1; D is perhaps TRBD1 (7 bases). Germline lookup yields CDR1 LNHDA and CDR2 SQIVND (reference sequence). CDR3 size: 15 residues. The V end was cut by 8 bases, the J end by 8 bases, with 22 bases between. CDR3 protein: CASRQGGGVRYEQFF. CDR3 bases: TGTGCCAGTCGACAGGGCGGCGGGGTTCGCTATGAGCAGTTCTTC. Combining the CDR3 with reference TRBV19 and TRBJ2-1 gives the whole variable domain DGGITQSPKYLFRKEGQNVTLSCEQNLNHDAMYWYRQDPGQGLRLIYYSQIVNDFQKGDIAEGYSVSREKKESFPLTVTSAQKNPTAFYLCASRQGGGVRYEQFFGPGTRLTVL.

This sequence joins TRBV15 and TRBJ2-2; D is ambiguous. The V and J ends lost 0 bases and 7 bases respectively, with 3 bases between them. The CDR3 is made up of 12 amino acids. The germline V gene has CDR1 LNHNV and CDR2 YYDKDF (reference sequence). The CDR3 spells CATSRDGGELFF. The DNA for the CDR3 is TGTGCCACCAGCAGAGACGGCGGGGAGCTGTTTTTT.

The rearrangement joins TRBV2 to TRBJ2-6; D not certain. Germline V CDR1 and CDR2: SNHLY, FYNNEI. The V and J ends lost 4 bases and 0 bases respectively, with 10 bases between them. This CDR3 contains 16 residues. This CDR3 reads CASSARLSSGANVLTF. CDR3 nucleotide sequence: TGTGCCAGCAGTGCCCGATTGAGCTCTGGGGCCAACGTCCTGACTTTC.

The rearrangement links TRBV6-4 to TRBJ2-3; D is perhaps TRBD1 (6 bases). Trimming shortened V by 6 bases and J by 2 bases, and 18 bases separated the two germline ends. The V gene's germline CDR1 is MRHNA and CDR2 SNTAGT. The CDR3 has 16 residues. The CDR3, as DNA: TGTGCCAGCAGCAAGGACAGTCAAGGCCCCACAGATACGCAGTATTTT. Protein sequence: CASSKDSQGPTDTQYF.

The chain joins TRBV6-5 to TRBJ1-2, with D possibly being TRBD1 (6 bases). Germline-derived CDR1 and CDR2 are MNHEY and SVGAGI. The CDR3 contains 16 residues. Trimming stripped 0 bases from V and 4 bases from J, with 15 bases between. The CDR3 region is CASSYSIWGRTYGYTF. The DNA of the CDR3 is TGTGCCAGCAGTTACTCGATTTGGGGGCGGACCTATGGCTACACCTTC.

This clone occurred once. This CDR3 is CASSAGRGELFF. CDR3 in DNA: TGTGCCAGCAGTGCAGGGCGCGGGGAGCTGTTTTTT. The chain has TRBV28 and TRBJ2-2; perhaps TRBD1 as D (5 bases). V lost 5 bases, J lost 7 bases, and 8 bases lay in between. Per germline, CDR1 MDHEN and CDR2 SYDVKM. The CDR3 runs 12 residues.

This chain uses TRBV29-1 with TRBJ2-2; perhaps TRBD1 as D (6 bases). Trimming removed 2 bases from V and 2 bases from J, with 9 bases in between. Germline V gene lookup returns CDR1 SQVTM and CDR2 ANQGSEA. The CDR3 runs to 14 residues. This CDR3 reads CSVEMDSNTGELFF. CDR3 bases: TGCAGCGTTGAAATGGACAGTAACACCGGGGAGCTGTTTTTT.

This chain connects TRBV28 to TRBJ1-1; D uncertain. From germline, CDR1 is MDHEN and CDR2 SYDVKM. V dropped 6 bases and J dropped 1 base, with 15 bases sitting between them. This CDR3 region has 15 residues. The CDR3 nucleotides read TGTGCCAGCAGCCGTTTAGCCAGCAGGAACACTGAAGCTTTCTTT. The encoded protein is CASSRLASRNTEAFF. Looking up the rest from reference TRBV28 and TRBJ1-1 gives the full variable domain: DVKVTQSSRYLVKRTGEKVFLECVQDMDHENMFWYRQDPGLGLRLIYFSYDVKMKEKGDIPEGYSVSREKKERFSLILESASTNQTSMYLCASSRLASRNTEAFFGQGTRLTVV.

This chain joins TRBV6-1 and TRBJ1-3; a weak D match, TRBD1 (6 bases). V gave up 11 bases and J gave up 0 bases, with 14 bases separating them. The CDR3 spans 14 residues. Germline lookup yields CDR1 MNHNS and CDR2 SASEGT. CDR3 nucleotides: TGTGCCGGAAGTACAGGGTCCTCTGGAAACACCATATATTTT. Translating it yields CAGSTGSSGNTIYF.

The chain links TRBV5-5 to TRBJ2-7; TRBD1 might be the D (5 bases). The CDR3 contains 15 residues. CDR1 SGHKS and CDR2 YYEKEE come from the germline V gene (reference sequence). With 0 bases removed from V and 0 bases from J, the gap between germline ends came to 10 bases. The CDR3 loop reads CASSLDYRISYEQYF. DNA of the CDR3: TGTGCCAGCAGCTTGGATTACAGGATCTCCTACGAGCAGTACTTC.

J is TRBJ2-2 and V is TRBV2, with TRBD2 matching 9 bases. The CDR3 runs to 17 residues. Germline assignment: CDR1 SNHLY and CDR2 FYNNEI. The J segment lost 6 bases and the V segment lost 9 bases, leaving 17 bases of the junction unmatched. The CDR3 here is CASSLGQAGGSAGELFF. The CDR3 nucleotides are TGTGCCAGTTCGCTAGGGCAAGCGGGAGGTTCCGCCGGGGAGCTGTTTTTT.

The CDR3 nucleotides read TGTGCCAGCAGCTTCGGACAGGGGGCCACTGAAGCTTTCTTT. It specifies CASSFGQGATEAFF. The chain joins TRBV7-9 to TRBJ1-1; 11 positions match TRBD1. The trim removed 3 bases at V and 4 bases at J, leaving 1 base unmatched. The CDR3 is 14 amino acids. CDR1 and CDR2 from the germline V gene are SEHNR and FQNEAQ (reference sequence).

The V and J genes are TRBV5-1 and TRBJ2-7, with D maybe TRBD1 (5 bases). V lost 0 bases and J lost 0, with 10 bases in between. This CDR3 contains 15 residues. Germline CDR1 and CDR2: SGHRS and YFSETQ. CDR3 coding DNA: TGCGCCAGCAGCTTGGGGGGCCTAAGCTCCTACGAGCAGTACTTC. Translation: CASSLGGLSSYEQYF.

The V call is TRBV5-1, the J call TRBJ1-4; maybe TRBD1 (5 bases). The ends were cut back, 0 bases at V and 8 bases at J, with 14 bases in the middle. The CDR3 is 15 amino acids. The germline gives CDR1 SGHRS, CDR2 YFSETQ. The CDR3 region has the DNA TGCGCCAGCAGCTTGGATCCAGGGAGGGGAGAAAAACTGTTTTTT. Translating gives CASSLDPGRGEKLFF. Together with reference TRBV5-1 and TRBJ1-4, the CDR3 gives the full variable domain: KAGVTQTPRYLIKTRGQQVTLSCSPISGHRSVSWYQQTPGQGLQFLFEYFSETQRNKGNFPGRFSGRQFSNSRSEMNVSTLELGDSALYLCASSLDPGRGEKLFFGSGTQLSVL.

The chain recombines TRBV19 with TRBJ2-2, with D unresolved. This CDR3 has 14 residues. CDR1 and CDR2 (germline): LNHDA, SQIVND (reference sequence). V lost 2 bases and J lost 1, with 5 bases in between. This chain's CDR3 is CASSIIRNTGELFF. The CDR3 coding sequence is TGTGCCAGTAGTATAATCAGGAACACCGGGGAGCTGTTTTTT.

J is TRBJ2-1 and V is TRBV27; D gene uncertain. This CDR3 region has 15 residues. Germline V gene sequence: CDR1 MNHEY, CDR2 SMNVEV (reference sequence). Trimming removed 3 bases from V and 2 bases from J, with 11 bases in between. CDR3 protein: CASSFNLNTYNEQFF. CDR3 bases: TGTGCCAGCAGTTTTAATCTTAACACCTACAATGAGCAGTTCTTC.

The chain recombines TRBV4-2 with TRBJ2-5, with D perhaps matching TRBD2 (6 bases). CDR3 length: 13 residues. The ends were cut back, 4 bases at V and 4 bases at J, with 10 bases in the middle. Germline V gives CDR1 LGHNA, CDR2 YNFKEQ. CDR3 sequence: CASSPLGGETQYF. The CDR3 coding sequence is TGTGCCAGCAGCCCTCTCGGGGGAGAGACCCAGTACTTC.

The V call is TRBV7-9, the J call TRBJ1-5; D may be TRBD1 (5 bases). The CDR3 has 13 amino acids. The V and J ends lost 1 base and 7 bases respectively, with 8 bases between them. The V gene's germline CDR1 is SEHNR and CDR2 FQNEAQ (reference sequence). In DNA form, the CDR3 reads TGTGCCAGCAGCTTAGGCGGGGGACAGCCCCAGCATTTT. It specifies CASSLGGGQPQHF.